These 6 T cell receptor beta chains were sequenced from one sample in a study of naive and memory T cell subsets. An equimolar mix of two oligonucleotides served as the beta constant-region primer for TRBC1 and TRBC2. Four rounds of PCR amplified the ligated cDNA using nested alpha and beta constant-region primers plus SP2. TCRdb reprocessed the UMI-ligation and nested PCR reads via MiXCR and lists one record per CDR3 protein. The table shows 120,000 to 150,000 distinct CDR3 sequences, with roughly 22% occurring only once. These receptors have no identified antigens. General study points: Naive repertoires, especially CD8, held a few larger clonotypes, possibly memory cells re-expressing CD45RA.

Sequenced: naive CD4+ T cells from blood. The receptors were gathered from a human donor in good health.

This clonotype was seen a few times. This chain joins TRBV12-3 or TRBV12-4 and TRBJ2-3; 7 bases are a match to TRBD2. There are 14 residues in the CDR3. J gave up 3 bases and V 5 bases, and 5 bases lay outside the gene matches. CDR3 bases: TGTGCCAGCAGTGTCAATAGCGGGACAGATACGCAGTATTTT. It translates to CASSVNSGTDTQYF.

This clonotype came up a few times. The CDR3 sequence is CASSPRVAGGGLYEQYF. The CDR3 DNA is TGTGCCAGCAGCCCCCGGGTAGCGGGAGGTGGGCTCTACGAGCAGTACTTC. The V call is TRBV7-2, the J call TRBJ2-7; 10 bases align to TRBD2. Unmatched junction bases numbered 13, after V lost 5 bases and J lost 3 bases. CDR1 and CDR2 from the germline V gene are SGHTA and FQGNSA. This CDR3 has 17 amino acids.

The chain combines TRBV20-1 with TRBJ1-6; D gene ambiguous. The CDR3 has 12 amino acids. The V end was cut by 0 bases, the J end by 13 bases, with 10 bases between. Germline V CDR1 and CDR2: DFQATT, SNEGSKA (reference sequence). The CDR3 protein is CSARDRGFPLHF. CDR3 DNA: TGCAGTGCTAGAGATCGTGGATTCCCCCTCCACTTT.

This clonotype has more than one count but fewer than ten. Here the CDR3 reads CASSVLTSGSYNEQFF. As DNA, the CDR3 is TGTGCCAGCAGCGTACTGACTAGCGGCTCCTACAATGAGCAGTTCTTC. This chain joins TRBV9 and TRBJ2-1; 9 bases match TRBD2. Germline V lookup: CDR1 SGDLS, CDR2 YYNGEE. The J segment lost 0 bases and the V segment lost 1 base, leaving 2 bases of the junction unmatched. The CDR3 has 16 amino acids.

This clonotype was detected ten times or more. This chain connects TRBV7-8 to TRBJ2-7; 8 bases fit TRBD2. Trimming removed 6 bases from V and 3 bases from J; junction bases left unmatched: 10. The CDR3 loop spans 15 amino acids. Germline CDR1 and CDR2: SGHVS and FQNEAQ. CDR3 protein: CASSLPGRALYEQYF. The CDR3, as DNA: TGTGCCAGCAGTCTTCCCGGGAGGGCCCTCTACGAGCAGTACTTC.

This chain uses TRBV2 with TRBJ1-1; the D is unclear. Germline assignment: CDR1 SNHLY and CDR2 FYNNEI. V lost 4 bases to trimming and J lost 2 bases, with 11 bases between them. The length of the CDR3 is 14 residues. The CDR3 DNA is TGTGCCAGCAGTGGGACTGCAGCCAACACTGAAGCTTTCTTT. Translating it yields CASSGTAANTEAFF. Full variable domain (remainder filled in from reference TRBV2 and TRBJ1-1): EPEVTQTPSHQVTQMGQEVILRCVPISNHLYFYWYRQILGQKVEFLVSFYNNEISEKSEIFDDQFSVERPDGSNFTLKIRSTKLEDSAMYFCASSGTAANTEAFFGQGTRLTVV.